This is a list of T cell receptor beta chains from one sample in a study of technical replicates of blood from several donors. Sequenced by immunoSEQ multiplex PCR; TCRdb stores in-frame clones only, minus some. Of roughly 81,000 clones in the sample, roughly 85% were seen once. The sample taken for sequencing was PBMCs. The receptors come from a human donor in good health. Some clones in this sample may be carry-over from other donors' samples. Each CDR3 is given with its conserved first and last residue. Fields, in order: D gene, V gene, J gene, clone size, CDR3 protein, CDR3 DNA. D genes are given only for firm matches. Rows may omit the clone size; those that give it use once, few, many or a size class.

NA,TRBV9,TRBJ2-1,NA,CASSVITNNEQFF,TGTGCCAGCAGCGTAATAACAAACAATGAGCAGTTCTTC
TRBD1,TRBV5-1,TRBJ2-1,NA,CASSTGQVAAEQFF,TGCGCCAGCAGCACGGGACAGGTAGCCGCTGAGCAGTTCTTC
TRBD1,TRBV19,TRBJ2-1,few,CASSIGPRQGGYNEQFF,TGTGCCAGTAGTATAGGGCCCCGACAGGGCGGCTACAATGAGCAGTTCTTC
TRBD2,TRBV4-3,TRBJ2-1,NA,CASSQGSSGSGYNEQFF,TGCGCCAGCAGCCAGGGATCTAGCGGGAGTGGGTACAATGAGCAGTTCTTC
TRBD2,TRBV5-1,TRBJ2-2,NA,CASSLILAGDTGELFF,TGCGCCAGCAGCTTGATTTTAGCGGGGGACACCGGGGAGCTGTTTTTT
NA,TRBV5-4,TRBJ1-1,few,CASSLRANTEAFF,TGTGCCAGCAGCCTCAGGGCGAACACTGAAGCTTTCTTT
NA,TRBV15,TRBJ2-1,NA,CATRGGYNEQFF,TGTGCCACCAGAGGAGGGTACAATGAGCAGTTCTTC
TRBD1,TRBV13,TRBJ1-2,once,CASSIGQGGYGYTF,TGTGCCAGCAGCATAGGACAGGGTGGCTATGGCTACACCTTC
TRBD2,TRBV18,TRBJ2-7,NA,CASSPNLAGGPYEQYF,TGTGCCAGCTCACCGAACCTAGCGGGGGGCCCGTACGAGCAGTACTTC
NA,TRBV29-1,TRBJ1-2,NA,CSGGGSNYGYTF,TGCAGCGGAGGAGGGAGTAACTATGGCTACACCTTC
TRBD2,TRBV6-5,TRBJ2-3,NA,CASVASWGGTQYF,TGTGCCAGCGTGGCAAGCTGGGGAGGGACGCAGTATTTT
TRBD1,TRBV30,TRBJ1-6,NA,CAWTATGRTNSPLHF,TGTGCCTGGACCGCGACAGGGAGGACAAATTCACCCCTCCACTTT
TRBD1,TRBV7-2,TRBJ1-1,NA,CASSLRTGDTEAFF,TGTGCCAGCAGCTTACGGACAGGGGACACTGAAGCTTTCTTT
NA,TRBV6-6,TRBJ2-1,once,CASIWGDSLYNEQFF,TGTGCCAGTATCTGGGGGGACTCCCTCTACAATGAGCAGTTCTTC
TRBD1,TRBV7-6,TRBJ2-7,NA,CASSLGQDFSEQYF,TGTGCCAGCAGCCTCGGACAGGATTTTTCCGAGCAGTACTTC
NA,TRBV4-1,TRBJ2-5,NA,CASSQVGQSMVETQYF,TGCGCCAGCAGCCAAGTTGGGCAGTCAATGGTGGAGACCCAGTACTTC
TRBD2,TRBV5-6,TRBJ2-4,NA,CASSTTSGGIQYF,TGTGCCAGCAGCACCACTAGCGGAGGGATTCAGTACTTC
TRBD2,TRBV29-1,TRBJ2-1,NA,CSGLGLAGSSYNEQFF,TGCAGCGGACTGGGACTAGCGGGAAGCTCCTACAATGAGCAGTTCTTC
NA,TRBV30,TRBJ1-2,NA,CAWSVRQPDGYTF,TGTGCCTGGAGTGTAAGACAGCCTGATGGCTACACCTTC
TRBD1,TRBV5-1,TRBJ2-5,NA,CASSPDRGARETQYF,TGCGCCAGCAGCCCAGACAGGGGGGCCCGAGAGACCCAGTACTTC
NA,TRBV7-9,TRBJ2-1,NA,CASSLWGDENDEQFF,TGTGCCAGCAGCTTATGGGGGGACGAAAATGATGAGCAGTTCTTC
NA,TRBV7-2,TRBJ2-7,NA,CASSFLSDSDYEQYF,TGTGCCAGCAGCTTTCTTTCCGACAGTGACTACGAGCAGTACTTC
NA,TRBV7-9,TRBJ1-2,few,CASSSFMNYGYTF,TGTGCCAGCAGCTCCTTTATGAACTATGGCTACACCTTC
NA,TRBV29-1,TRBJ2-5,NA,CSVDPGGETQYF,TGCAGCGTAGATCCGGGCGGGGAGACCCAGTACTTC
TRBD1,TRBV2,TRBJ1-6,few,CASSESQGAWSPLHF,TGTGCCAGCAGTGAATCTCAGGGGGCATGGTCACCCCTCCACTTT
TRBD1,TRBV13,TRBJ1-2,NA,CASSWGQTDYGYTF,TGTGCCAGCAGCTGGGGACAGACGGACTATGGCTACACCTTC
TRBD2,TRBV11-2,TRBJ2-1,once,CASSSLGGIYNEQFF,TGTGCCAGCAGCTCACTGGGGGGGATCTACAATGAGCAGTTCTTC
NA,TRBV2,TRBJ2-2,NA,CASRHSTGELFF,TGTGCCAGCAGGCACAGCACCGGGGAGCTGTTTTTT
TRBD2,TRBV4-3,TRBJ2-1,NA,CASSQGGLAGMRNEQFF,TGCGCCAGCAGCCAAGGGGGGTTAGCGGGGATGCGCAATGAGCAGTTCTTC
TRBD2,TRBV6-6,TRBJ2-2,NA,CASSGRAGTGELFF,TGTGCCAGCAGCGGGAGGGCCGGCACCGGGGAGCTGTTTTTT
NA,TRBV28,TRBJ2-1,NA,CASSFPLTLGHSVHEQFF,TGTGCCAGCAGTTTTCCCCTCACTTTGGGCCATAGCGTCCATGAGCAGTTCTTC
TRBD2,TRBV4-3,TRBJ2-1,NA,CASSQGGLAGVYRDNEQFF,TGCGCCAGCAGCCAAGGGGGACTAGCGGGAGTGTATAGGGACAATGAGCAGTTCTTC
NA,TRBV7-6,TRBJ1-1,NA,CASSLAREDTEAFF,TGTGCCAGCAGCCTGGCCAGGGAGGACACTGAAGCTTTCTTT
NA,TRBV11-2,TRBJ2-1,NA,CASRGAVEQFF,TGTGCCAGCCGGGGAGCGGTTGAGCAGTTCTTC
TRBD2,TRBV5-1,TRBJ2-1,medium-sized,CASSRSGGFNEQFF,TGCGCCAGCAGCCGTAGCGGGGGGTTCAATGAGCAGTTCTTC
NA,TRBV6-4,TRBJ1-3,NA,CASSDSKRGIQNTIYF,TGTGCCAGCAGTGACTCGAAGCGGGGTATTCAAAACACCATATATTTT
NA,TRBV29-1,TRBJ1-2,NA,CSVEVVGALYGYTF,TGCAGCGTTGAAGTAGTGGGGGCTCTCTATGGCTACACCTTC
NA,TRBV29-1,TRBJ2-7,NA,CSDPDRKAYEQYF,TGCAGCGACCCCGACAGGAAAGCCTACGAGCAGTACTTC
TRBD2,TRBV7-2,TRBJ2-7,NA,CASSASGLSSYEQYF,TGTGCCAGCAGCGCTAGCGGTTTGAGCTCCTACGAGCAGTACTTC
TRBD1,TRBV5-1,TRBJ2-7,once,CASSLGGTGTYEQYF,TGCGCCAGCAGCTTGGGTGGGACAGGGACCTACGAGCAGTACTTC
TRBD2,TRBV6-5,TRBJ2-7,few,CASSSLAGGDYEQYF,TGTGCCAGCAGTTCCCTAGCGGGGGGAGACTACGAGCAGTACTTC
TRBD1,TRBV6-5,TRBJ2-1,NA,CASSTGTGGEQFF,TGTGCCAGCAGTACCGGGACAGGAGGCGAACAGTTCTTC
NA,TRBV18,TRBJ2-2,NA,CASSPTSINTGELFF,TGTGCCAGCTCACCAACTAGCATAAACACCGGGGAGCTGTTTTTT
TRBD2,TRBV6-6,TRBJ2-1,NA,CASSYGLAGGAEQFF,TGTGCCAGCAGTTACGGACTAGCGGGGGGGGCTGAGCAGTTCTTC
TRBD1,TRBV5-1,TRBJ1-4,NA,CASSLYRGTNEKLFF,TGCGCCAGCAGCTTGTACAGGGGAACTAATGAAAAACTGTTTTTT
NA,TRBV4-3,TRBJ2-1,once,CASSQDLRNEQFF,TGCGCCAGCAGCCAAGATCTCCGGAATGAGCAGTTCTTC
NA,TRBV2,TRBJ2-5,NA,CASSWRGETQYF,TGTGCCAGCAGCTGGAGAGGAGAGACCCAGTACTTC
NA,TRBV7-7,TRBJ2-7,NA,CASSHGPSYEQYF,TGTGCCAGCAGCCATGGGCCCTCCTACGAGCAGTACTTC
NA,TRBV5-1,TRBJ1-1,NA,CASSYDGGVGTEAFF,TGCGCCAGCAGCTACGACGGGGGAGTTGGCACTGAAGCTTTCTTT
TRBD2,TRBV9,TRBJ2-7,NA,CASSLPGLAGEVYEQYF,TGTGCCAGCAGCCTACCGGGACTAGCGGGAGAGGTTTACGAGCAGTACTTC
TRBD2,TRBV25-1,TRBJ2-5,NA,CASSARLAGGETQYF,TGTGCCAGCAGTGCCCGACTAGCGGGAGGGGAGACCCAGTACTTC
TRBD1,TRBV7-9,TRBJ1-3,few,CASSPPGQGTGFGNTIYF,TGTGCCAGCAGCCCGCCGGGACAGGGAACGGGCTTCGGAAACACCATATATTTT
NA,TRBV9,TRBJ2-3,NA,CASSALGAGSGDTQYF,TGTGCCAGCAGCGCCCTTGGGGCGGGGTCGGGAGATACGCAGTATTTT
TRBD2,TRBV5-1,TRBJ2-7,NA,CASSWTSGGYEQYF,TGCGCCAGCAGCTGGACTAGCGGAGGATACGAGCAGTACTTC
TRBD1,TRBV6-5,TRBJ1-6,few,CASSYSPGGYSPLHF,TGTGCCAGCAGTTACTCACCAGGGGGTTATTCACCCCTCCACTTT